The source of this T cell receptor beta chain is a study of response to subunit inactivated influenza vaccine. General study findings and limits: Each seasonal influenza vaccination recruits few new T cells, the authors suggested.

TCRdb re-analysed the RT-PCR reads in MiXCR, keeping a single row per CDR3 protein. The data contain hundreds of thousands of distinct CDR3 sequences, around 22% of them singletons. Trimming removed 3 bases from V and 4 bases from J, with 13 bases in between. Per germline, CDR1 MDHEN and CDR2 SYDVKM. The CDR3 loop spans 14 amino acids. For this clonotype: Its antigen remains unknown.

The receptor comes from a man between 50 and 75 years old who received an inactivated influenza vaccine. This chain connects TRBV28 to TRBJ2-7; either TRBD1 or TRBD2 may supply D (5 bases each). Material: PBMCs from blood, obtained approximately 20 months after vaccination. The CDR3 spells CASSFTGPSYEQYF. Written as DNA, the CDR3 is TGTGCCAGCAGTTTTACGGGGCCGAGTTACGAGCAGTACTTC.